This entry features one T cell receptor beta chain sequence. These data are taken from a study of shared clonotypes between healthy human individuals. The length of the CDR3 is 13 residues. Trimming took 5 bases from V and 6 from J, leaving 13 bases between them. Germline CDR1 is MDHEN and CDR2 is SYDVKM. Profiling relied on immunoSEQ multiplex PCR, and the TCRdb table lists in-frame clones only, not all of them. Of 1 million to 1.2 million clones in the sample, about 72% are singletons; the top ten hold roughly 0.9%. The TCR was taken from a man aged 18 to 30 in good health. Some clones in this sample may be carry-over from other donors' samples. The sample comprised memory CD4+ T cells from PBMCs. Subset described: CD45RA-negative fraction. V is TRBV28 and J is TRBJ1-2, with a weak D call TRBD1 (6 bases). The CDR3 bases are TGTGCCAGCAGTCGAGGAGGGGGAAATGGCTACACCTTC. This translates into CASSRGGGNGYTF.